What follows are 5 T cell receptor beta chains derived from one specimen sequenced in a study of T cells in Graves' hyperthyroidism and ophthalmopathy. Regions amplified from RNA transcripts were the TCR beta CDR3 regions. With the HTBI primer set, the TCR CDR3 went through a first round of RT-PCR. TCRdb itself ran the multiplex PCR reads through MiXCR, one entry per CDR3 protein. This table holds fewer than 600,000 distinct CDR3 sequences, around 15% found once. The sequenced sample was blood. These receptors all stem from a woman aged 40 to 50 with Graves' hyperthyroidism.

The gene calls are TRBV6-5 and TRBJ2-6; tentative D call: TRBD2 (5 bases). The V and J ends lost 2 bases and 0 bases respectively, with 14 bases between them. Germline V lookup: CDR1 MNHEY, CDR2 SVGAGI. The CDR3 loop spans 18 amino acids. CDR3 bases: TGTGCCAGCAGTTACCGGGGTGAGGTGGTCTCTGGGGCCAACGTCCTGACTTTC. Encoded protein: CASSYRGEVVSGANVLTF.

This clonotype has only a few counts. This chain links TRBV6-1 with TRBJ2-3, with D perhaps being TRBD1 or TRBD2 (5 bases each). The V gene lost 5 bases and the J gene lost 2 bases, with 11 bases spanning the gap. Germline CDR1 reads MNHNS; CDR2 reads SASEGT. This CDR3 is built from 14 residues. The CDR3 DNA sequence: TGTGCCAGCAGTCGGGACCTGTACACAGATACGCAGTATTTT. It is translated as CASSRDLYTDTQYF.

In regard to this clonotype: A single base separates this from a much larger clone, so it may be a read error. The rearrangement links TRBV6-1 to TRBJ2-2; tentatively, D is TRBD1 or TRBD2 (6 bases each). V gave up 4 bases and J gave up 5 bases, with 17 bases separating them. The CDR3 covers 16 residues. CDR1 is MNHNS and CDR2 is SASEGT in the germline V gene. The CDR3 bases are TGTGCCAGCAGTGGAGGACGGGGGCGCGGGACCGGGGAGCTGTTTTTT. Amino acids: CASSGGRGRGTGELFF.

This clonotype was picked up many times. J is TRBJ2-7 and V is TRBV12-3 or TRBV12-4, with TRBD2 identical over 7 bases. J gave up 5 bases and V 7 bases, and 11 bases lay outside the gene matches. CDR3 size: 14 residues. CDR3 sequence (DNA): TGTGCCAGCAAAGTAGGAGTTGGGGGGGACGAGCAGTACTTC. This translates into CASKVGVGGDEQYF.

This clonotype has only a few counts. The chain uses TRBV4-1 and TRBJ1-5; D remains unclear. Trimming removed 1 base at V and 1 base at J, with 8 bases between. The CDR3 loop spans 15 amino acids. Per the germline V gene, CDR1 is MGHRA and CDR2 is YSYEKL. The CDR3 nucleotides read TGCGCCAGCAGCCAAGCTCAGTTCAGCAATCAGCCCCAGCATTTT. Translation: CASSQAQFSNQPQHF.